The 15 T cell receptor beta chains below all came from one sample that was sequenced in a study of cytomegalovirus exposure and HLA in healthy donors. 60 Vbeta and 13 Jbeta primers were used in PCR. Assay used: immunoSEQ multiplex PCR; TCRdb lists only in-frame clones, some missing. The sample consists of 180,000 or so clones, 70% to 90% of them appearing once. Sequencing input: PBMCs. The receptors come from a man aged 18 to 35 in good health and CMV-seropositive.

The V gene is TRBV6-5, the J gene TRBJ1-1, with D tentatively TRBD1 (5 bases). Germline CDR1 is MNHEY and CDR2 is SVGAGI. Trimming removed 6 bases from V and 0 bases from J, with 8 bases in between. The CDR3 has 13 amino acids. CDR3 protein: CASSRGLNTEAFF. The CDR3 DNA sequence: TGTGCCAGCAGCCGGGGGTTGAACACTGAAGCTTTCTTT.

The V call is TRBV20-1, the J call TRBJ1-1; TRBD1 is a possible D gene (6 bases). Germline V gene lookup returns CDR1 DFQATT and CDR2 SNEGSKA (reference sequence). The CDR3 runs 11 residues. V gave up 6 bases and J gave up 1 base, with 6 bases separating them. The CDR3 spells CSAGANTEAFF. CDR3 in DNA: TGCAGTGCGGGGGCGAACACTGAAGCTTTCTTT.

The chain carries TRBV7-6 and TRBJ2-3; maybe TRBD1 (6 bases). Trimming took off 0 bases at V and 10 bases at J, with 14 bases between the two ends. The CDR3 loop spans 14 amino acids. Germline loops: CDR1 SGHVS, CDR2 FNYEAQ. The DNA of the CDR3 is TGTGCCAGCAGCTTAGCGGCGAGAAAGGGGGCGCAGTATTTT. Translating gives CASSLAARKGAQYF.

The V and J genes are TRBV14 and TRBJ2-5, with 9 bases identical to TRBD2. Germline V gene data show CDR1 as SGHDN and CDR2 as FVKESK. The CDR3 has 16 amino acids. Losses at the gene ends were 2 bases for V and 0 bases for J; bases not matched to a gene: 4. The CDR3 loop is CASSQFSGGNQETQYF. CDR3 in DNA: TGTGCCAGCAGCCAATTCAGCGGGGGGAACCAAGAGACCCAGTACTTC. Using reference TRBV14 and TRBJ2-5 for the parts outside the CDR3, the full variable domain is EAGVTQFPSHSVIEKGQTVTLRCDPISGHDNLYWYRRVMGKEIKFLLHFVKESKQDESGMPNNRFLAERTGGTYSTLKVQPAELEDSGVYFCASSQFSGGNQETQYFGPGTRLLVL.

V gene TRBV7-9 combines with J gene TRBJ2-1, with 14 bases matching TRBD2. The germline CDR1 and CDR2 sequences are SEHNR and FQNEAQ (reference sequence). J gave up 4 bases and V 4 bases, and 6 bases lay outside the gene matches. CDR3 length: 17 amino acids. CDR3 bases: TGTGCCAGCAGCTACTTCGGACTAGCGGGGGGTTACAATGAGCAGTTCTTC. It encodes CASSYFGLAGGYNEQFF.

The V call is TRBV5-4, the J call TRBJ2-7; D is uncertain. Germline loops: CDR1 SGHNT, CDR2 YYREEE (reference sequence). This CDR3 is 14 amino acids long. V was cut by 1 base and J by 4 bases, with 12 bases left in between. The CDR3 DNA reads as TGTGCCAGCAGCTTGACGCCTACCTCGTACGAGCAGTACTTC. This codes for CASSLTPTSYEQYF.

The chain employs TRBV7-3 and TRBJ2-3; 10 bases map to TRBD2. V trimming: 4 bases; J trimming: 1 base; junction bases outside the gene matches: 8. Germline assignment: CDR1 SGHTA and CDR2 FQGTGA. There are 17 residues in the CDR3. The CDR3 coding sequence is TGTGCCAGCAGCTCAATTGGAGCGGGGGGGCGCACAGATACGCAGTATTTT. Translating gives CASSSIGAGGRTDTQYF. Full variable domain (rest looked up from reference TRBV7-3 and TRBJ2-3): GAGVSQTPSNKVTEKGKYVELRCDPISGHTALYWYRQSLGQGPEFLIYFQGTGAADDSGLPNDRFFAVRPEGSVSTLKIQRTERGDSAVYLCASSSIGAGGRTDTQYFGPGTRLTVL.

The V and J genes are TRBV6-5 and TRBJ2-5; no clear D. The V end lost 2 bases, the J end lost 4 bases, and 11 bases lay between the germline ends. Germline lookup yields CDR1 MNHEY and CDR2 SVGAGI. This CDR3 is 14 amino acids long. The DNA of the CDR3 is TGTGCCAGCAGTTACGCAAACATCGTAGAGACCCAGTACTTC. Translated: CASSYANIVETQYF.

The V call is TRBV4-1, the J call TRBJ2-7, with a tentative D call TRBD1 (6 bases). The CDR3 has 16 residues. From germline, CDR1 is MGHRA and CDR2 YSYEKL. Trimming took off 4 bases at V and 5 bases at J, with 21 bases between the two ends. Written as DNA, the CDR3 is TGCGCCAGCAGCCCCCCCCAACGGACAGCCGGGAACGAGCAGTACTTC. It encodes CASSPPQRTAGNEQYF.

This sequence joins TRBV18 and TRBJ2-5; D is unclear. Between the trimmed V and J ends, which lost 2 bases and 5 bases, there was a span of 9 bases. The CDR3 covers 13 residues. Germline-derived CDR1 and CDR2 are KGHSH and LQKENI. The CDR3 coding sequence is TGTGCCAGCTCACCAATTGCCGGGGAGACCCAGTACTTC. Encoded protein: CASSPIAGETQYF.

This clone has a single count. The chain uses TRBV27 and TRBJ2-5; TRBD2 might be the D (6 bases). The CDR3 is 10 amino acids. V lost 8 bases, J lost 5 bases, and 6 bases lay in between. CDR1 and CDR2 from the germline V gene are MNHEY and SMNVEV (reference sequence). Written as DNA, the CDR3 is TGTGCCAGCGGGAGGGAGACCCAGTACTTC. This gives the protein CASGRETQYF.

The rearrangement uses TRBV14 and TRBJ2-1; the match to TRBD2 covers 10 bases. Germline V CDR1 and CDR2: SGHDN, FVKESK. The ends lost 4 bases at V and 3 bases at J; junction bases unmatched: 15. The CDR3 has 19 residues. The chain's CDR3 is CASSPQRGGFSFIYNEQFF. CDR3 bases: TGTGCCAGCAGCCCCCAGCGGGGGGGCTTCAGTTTCATCTACAATGAGCAGTTCTTC. The variable domain in full, completed from reference TRBV14 and TRBJ2-1, reads EAGVTQFPSHSVIEKGQTVTLRCDPISGHDNLYWYRRVMGKEIKFLLHFVKESKQDESGMPNNRFLAERTGGTYSTLKVQPAELEDSGVYFCASSPQRGGFSFIYNEQFFGPGTRLTVL.

This clone occurred once. The chain recombines TRBV13 with TRBJ1-2; 7 bases fit TRBD1. There are 16 residues in the CDR3. V lost 5 bases, J lost 4 bases, and 13 bases stayed unmatched. CDR1 and CDR2 from the germline V gene are PRHDT and FYEKMQ (reference sequence). Written as DNA, the CDR3 is TGTGCCAGCAGCCCCCCCACAGGGGAAATTCCCTATGGCTACACCTTC. Translation: CASSPPTGEIPYGYTF.

This chain uses TRBV7-8 with TRBJ2-1; 10 positions agree with TRBD2. The V and J ends lost 0 bases and 6 bases, in that order; junction bases with no gene match: 5. This CDR3 has 16 amino acids. Looked up from germline, CDR1 is SGHVS and CDR2 is FQNEAQ. The CDR3 coding sequence is TGTGCCAGCAGCTTAGCGATCAGCGGGGGGGCCAATGAGCAGTTCTTC. It yields the protein CASSLAISGGANEQFF.

The chain links TRBV29-1 to TRBJ2-1; D remains ambiguous. Germline CDR1 reads SQVTM; CDR2 reads ANQGSEA. The CDR3 is 12 amino acids. V dropped 5 bases and J dropped 5 bases, with 10 bases sitting between them. For the CDR3, the DNA is TGCAGCGTTCCCAGGCTAAACAATGAGCAGTTCTTC. It encodes CSVPRLNNEQFF.